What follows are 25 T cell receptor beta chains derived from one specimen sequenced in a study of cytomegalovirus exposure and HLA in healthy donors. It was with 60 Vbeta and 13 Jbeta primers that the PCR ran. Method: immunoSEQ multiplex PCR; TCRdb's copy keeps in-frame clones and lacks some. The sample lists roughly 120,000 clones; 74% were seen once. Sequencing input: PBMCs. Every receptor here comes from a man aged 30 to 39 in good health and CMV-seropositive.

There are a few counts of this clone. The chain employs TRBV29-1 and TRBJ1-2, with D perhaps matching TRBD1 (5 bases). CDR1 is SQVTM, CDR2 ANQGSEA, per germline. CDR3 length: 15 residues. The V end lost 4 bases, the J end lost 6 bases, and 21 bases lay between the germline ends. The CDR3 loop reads CSVVWGRSQSHGYTF. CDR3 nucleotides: TGCAGCGTTGTATGGGGCAGATCCCAAAGTCATGGCTACACCTTC. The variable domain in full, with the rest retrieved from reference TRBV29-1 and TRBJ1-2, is SAVISQKPSRDICQRGTSLTIQCQVDSQVTMMFWYRQQPGQSLTLIATANQGSEATYESGFVIDKFPISRPNLTFSTLTVSNMSPEDSSIYLCSVVWGRSQSHGYTFGSGTRLTVV.

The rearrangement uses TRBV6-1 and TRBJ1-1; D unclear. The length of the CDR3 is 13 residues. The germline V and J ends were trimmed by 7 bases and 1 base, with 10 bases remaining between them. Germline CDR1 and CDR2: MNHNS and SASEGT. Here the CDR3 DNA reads TGTGCCAGCACCCCTCGGGGGAACACTGAAGCTTTCTTT. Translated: CASTPRGNTEAFF.

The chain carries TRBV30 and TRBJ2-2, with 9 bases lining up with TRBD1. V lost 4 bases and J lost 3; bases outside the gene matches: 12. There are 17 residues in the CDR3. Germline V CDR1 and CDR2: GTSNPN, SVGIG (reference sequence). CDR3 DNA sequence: TGTGCCTGGACCCAGCCCCTAACAGGGGGCTACACCGGGGAGCTGTTTTTT. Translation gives CAWTQPLTGGYTGELFF.

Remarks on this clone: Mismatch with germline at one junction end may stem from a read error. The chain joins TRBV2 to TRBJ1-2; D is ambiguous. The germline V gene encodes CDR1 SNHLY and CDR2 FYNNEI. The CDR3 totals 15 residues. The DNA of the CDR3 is TGTGCCAGCAGTGAAAGGCCCGTGGGAGAAGATGGCTACCCCTTC. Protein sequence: CASSERPVGEDGYPF.

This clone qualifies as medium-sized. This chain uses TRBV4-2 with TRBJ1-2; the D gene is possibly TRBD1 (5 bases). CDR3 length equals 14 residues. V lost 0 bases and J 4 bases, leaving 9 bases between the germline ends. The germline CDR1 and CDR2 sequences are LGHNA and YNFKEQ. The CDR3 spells CASSQDGAGYGYTF. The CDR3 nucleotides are TGTGCCAGCAGCCAAGATGGGGCAGGCTATGGCTACACCTTC.

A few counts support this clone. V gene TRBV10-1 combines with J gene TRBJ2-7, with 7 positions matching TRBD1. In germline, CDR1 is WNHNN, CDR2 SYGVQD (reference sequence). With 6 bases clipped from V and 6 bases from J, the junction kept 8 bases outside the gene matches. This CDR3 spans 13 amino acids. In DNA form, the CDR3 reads TGCGCCAGCAGCTCGACAGGGTTGGGCGAGCAGTACTTC. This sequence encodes CASSSTGLGEQYF.

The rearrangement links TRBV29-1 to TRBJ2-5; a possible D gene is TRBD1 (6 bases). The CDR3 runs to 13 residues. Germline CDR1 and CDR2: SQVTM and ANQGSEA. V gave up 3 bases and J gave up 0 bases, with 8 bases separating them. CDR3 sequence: CSVDQGNQETQYF. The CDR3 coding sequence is TGCAGCGTTGACCAGGGGAACCAAGAGACCCAGTACTTC.

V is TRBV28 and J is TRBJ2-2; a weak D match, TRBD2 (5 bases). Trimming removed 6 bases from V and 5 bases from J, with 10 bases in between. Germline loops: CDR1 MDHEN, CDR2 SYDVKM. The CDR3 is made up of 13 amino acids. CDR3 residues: CASRTRETGELFF. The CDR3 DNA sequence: TGTGCCAGCAGGACCCGGGAAACCGGGGAGCTGTTTTTT.

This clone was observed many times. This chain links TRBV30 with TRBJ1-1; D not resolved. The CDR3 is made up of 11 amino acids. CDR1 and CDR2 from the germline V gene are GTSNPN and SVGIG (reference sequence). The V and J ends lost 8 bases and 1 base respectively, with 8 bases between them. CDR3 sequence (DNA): TGTGCCGGAGAGAGGAACACTGAAGCTTTCTTT. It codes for CAGERNTEAFF.

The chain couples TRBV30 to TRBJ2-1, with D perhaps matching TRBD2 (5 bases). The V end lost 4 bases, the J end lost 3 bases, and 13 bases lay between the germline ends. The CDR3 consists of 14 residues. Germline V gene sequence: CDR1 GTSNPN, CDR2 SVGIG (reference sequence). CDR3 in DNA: TGTGCCTGGACCCTCATGGGGAGCTACAATGAGCAGTTCTTC. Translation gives CAWTLMGSYNEQFF.

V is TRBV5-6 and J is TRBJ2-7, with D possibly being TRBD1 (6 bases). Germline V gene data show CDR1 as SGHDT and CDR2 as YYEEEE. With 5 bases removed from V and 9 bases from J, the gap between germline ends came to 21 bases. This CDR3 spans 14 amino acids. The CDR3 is CASSTGTRTHGQYF. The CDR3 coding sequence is TGTGCCAGCAGTACCGGGACAAGGACCCACGGGCAGTACTTC.

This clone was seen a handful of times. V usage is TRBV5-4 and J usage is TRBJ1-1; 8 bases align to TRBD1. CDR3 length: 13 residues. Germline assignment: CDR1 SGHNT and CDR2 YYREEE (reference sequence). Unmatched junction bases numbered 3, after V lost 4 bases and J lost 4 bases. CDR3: CASSPQGGTEAFF. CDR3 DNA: TGTGCCAGCAGCCCACAGGGGGGCACTGAAGCTTTCTTT.

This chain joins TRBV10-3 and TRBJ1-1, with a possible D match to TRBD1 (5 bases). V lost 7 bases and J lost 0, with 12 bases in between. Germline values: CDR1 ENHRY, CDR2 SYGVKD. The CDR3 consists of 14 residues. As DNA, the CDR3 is TGTGCCATCACCGAAGGGGATATGAACACTGAAGCTTTCTTT. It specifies CAITEGDMNTEAFF.

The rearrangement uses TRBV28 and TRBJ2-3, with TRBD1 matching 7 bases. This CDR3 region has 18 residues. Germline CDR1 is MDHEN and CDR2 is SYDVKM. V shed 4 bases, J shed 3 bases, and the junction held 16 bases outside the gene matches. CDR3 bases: TGTGCCAGCAGTTGCCTCACCCGACAGGGCCTACTGACAGATACGCAGTATTTT. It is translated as CASSCLTRQGLLTDTQYF.

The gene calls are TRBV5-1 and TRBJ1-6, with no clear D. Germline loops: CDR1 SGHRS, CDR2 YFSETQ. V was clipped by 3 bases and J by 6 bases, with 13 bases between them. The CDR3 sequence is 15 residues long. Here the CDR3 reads CASSSTPEGNSPLHF. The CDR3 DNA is TGCGCCAGCAGCTCGACCCCCGAGGGTAATTCACCCCTCCACTTT. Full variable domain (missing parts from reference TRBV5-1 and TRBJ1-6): KAGVTQTPRYLIKTRGQQVTLSCSPISGHRSVSWYQQTPGQGLQFLFEYFSETQRNKGNFPGRFSGRQFSNSRSEMNVSTLELGDSALYLCASSSTPEGNSPLHFGNGTRLTVT.

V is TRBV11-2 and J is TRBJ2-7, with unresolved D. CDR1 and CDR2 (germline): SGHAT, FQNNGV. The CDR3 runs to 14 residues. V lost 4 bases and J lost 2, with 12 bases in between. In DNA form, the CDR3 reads TGTGCCAGCAGCTCCTTGACTGGAACCTACGAGCAGTACTTC. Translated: CASSSLTGTYEQYF.

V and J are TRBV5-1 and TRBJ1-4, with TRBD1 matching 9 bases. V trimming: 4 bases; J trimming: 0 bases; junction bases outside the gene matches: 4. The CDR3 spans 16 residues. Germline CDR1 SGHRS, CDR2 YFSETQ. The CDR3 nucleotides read TGCGCCAGCAGCCCGGGACAGGGACCAACTAATGAAAAACTGTTTTTT. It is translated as CASSPGQGPTNEKLFF. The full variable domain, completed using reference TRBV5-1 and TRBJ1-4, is KAGVTQTPRYLIKTRGQQVTLSCSPISGHRSVSWYQQTPGQGLQFLFEYFSETQRNKGNFPGRFSGRQFSNSRSEMNVSTLELGDSALYLCASSPGQGPTNEKLFFGSGTQLSVL.

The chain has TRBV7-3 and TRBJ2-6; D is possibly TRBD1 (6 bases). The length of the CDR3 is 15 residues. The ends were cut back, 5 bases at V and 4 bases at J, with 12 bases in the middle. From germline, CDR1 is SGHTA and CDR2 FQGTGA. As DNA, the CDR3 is TGTGCCAGCAGCCTTCCAGGGGCAGGGGCCAACGTCCTGACTTTC. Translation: CASSLPGAGANVLTF.

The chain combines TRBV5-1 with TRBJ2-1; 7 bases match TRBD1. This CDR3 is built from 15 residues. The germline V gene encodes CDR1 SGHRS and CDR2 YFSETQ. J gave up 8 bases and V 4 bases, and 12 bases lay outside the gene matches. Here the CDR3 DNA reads TGCGCCAGCAGCCTCGGACAGGCCGGGCGGTATGAGCAGTTCTTC. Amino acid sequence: CASSLGQAGRYEQFF.

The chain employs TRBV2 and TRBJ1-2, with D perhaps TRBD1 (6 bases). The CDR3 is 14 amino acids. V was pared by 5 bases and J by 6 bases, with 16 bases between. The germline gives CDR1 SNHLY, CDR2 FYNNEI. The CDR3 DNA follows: TGTGCCAGCAGTTACAGGGAAGAGGGAGATGGCTACACCTTC. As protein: CASSYREEGDGYTF.

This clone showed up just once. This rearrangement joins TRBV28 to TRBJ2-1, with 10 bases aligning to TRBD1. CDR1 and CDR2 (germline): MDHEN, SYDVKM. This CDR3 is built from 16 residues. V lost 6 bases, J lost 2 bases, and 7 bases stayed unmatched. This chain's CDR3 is CASSQGQGSTYNEQFF. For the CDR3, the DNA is TGTGCCAGCAGCCAGGGACAGGGGAGTACCTACAATGAGCAGTTCTTC.

The CDR3 coding sequence is TGTGCCAGCAGCTTCGCACCCCGAGGGTTCGGGTACTTC. Translating it yields CASSFAPRGFGYF. The chain combines TRBV5-6 with TRBJ2-5; D perhaps matches TRBD2 (5 bases). There are 13 residues in the CDR3. With 2 bases removed from V and 13 bases from J, the gap between germline ends came to 18 bases. The V gene's germline CDR1 is SGHDT and CDR2 YYEEEE.

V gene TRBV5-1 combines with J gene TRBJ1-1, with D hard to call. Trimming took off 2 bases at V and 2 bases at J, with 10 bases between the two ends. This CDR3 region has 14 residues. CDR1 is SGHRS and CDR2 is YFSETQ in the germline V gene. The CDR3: CASSLTGFNTEAFF. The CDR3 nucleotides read TGCGCCAGCAGCTTAACGGGGTTTAACACTGAAGCTTTCTTT.

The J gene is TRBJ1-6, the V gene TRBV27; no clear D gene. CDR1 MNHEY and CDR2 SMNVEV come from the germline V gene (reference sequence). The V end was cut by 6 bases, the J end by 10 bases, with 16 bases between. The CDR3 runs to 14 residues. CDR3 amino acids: CASRVLGPGSPLHF. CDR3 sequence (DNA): TGTGCCAGCAGGGTGCTCGGCCCCGGGTCACCCCTCCACTTT.

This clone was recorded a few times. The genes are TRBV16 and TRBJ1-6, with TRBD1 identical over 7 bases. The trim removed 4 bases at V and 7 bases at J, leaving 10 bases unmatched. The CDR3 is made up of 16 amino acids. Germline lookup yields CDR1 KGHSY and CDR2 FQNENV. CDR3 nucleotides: TGTGCCAGCAGCCCAAGGGGGCAGGGTGGGAATTCACCCCTCCACTTT. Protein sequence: CASSPRGQGGNSPLHF.